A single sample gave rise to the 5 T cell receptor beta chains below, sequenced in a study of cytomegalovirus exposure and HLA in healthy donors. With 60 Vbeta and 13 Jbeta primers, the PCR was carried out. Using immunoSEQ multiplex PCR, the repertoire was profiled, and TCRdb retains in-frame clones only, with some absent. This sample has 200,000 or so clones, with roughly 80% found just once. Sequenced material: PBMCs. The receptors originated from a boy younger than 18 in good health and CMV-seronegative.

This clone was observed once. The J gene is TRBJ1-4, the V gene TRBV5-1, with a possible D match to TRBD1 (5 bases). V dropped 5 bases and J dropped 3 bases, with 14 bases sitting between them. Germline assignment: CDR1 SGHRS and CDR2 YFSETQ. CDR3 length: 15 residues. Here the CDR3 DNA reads TGCGCCAGCAGTGAGGGCGGGACCTCTAATGAAAAACTGTTTTTT. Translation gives CASSEGGTSNEKLFF.

The CDR3 reads CASSFQGSGANVLTF. Written as DNA, the CDR3 is TGTGCCAGCAGTTTTCAGGGCTCCGGGGCCAACGTCCTGACTTTC. The chain carries TRBV27 and TRBJ2-6, with D possibly being TRBD1 (5 bases). The germline V and J ends were trimmed by 3 bases and 4 bases, with 10 bases remaining between them. The CDR3 runs 15 residues. Germline values: CDR1 MNHEY, CDR2 SMNVEV (reference sequence). Supplemented by reference TRBV27 and TRBJ2-6, the full variable domain reads EAQVTQNPRYLITVTGKKLTVTCSQNMNHEYMSWYRQDPGLGLRQIYYSMNVEVTDKGDVPEGYKVSRKEKRNFPLILESPSPNQTSLYFCASSFQGSGANVLTFGAGSRLTVL.

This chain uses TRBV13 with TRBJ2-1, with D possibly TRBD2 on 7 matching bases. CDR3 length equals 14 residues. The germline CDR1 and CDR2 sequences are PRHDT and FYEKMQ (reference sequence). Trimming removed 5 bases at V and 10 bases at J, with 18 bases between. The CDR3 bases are TGTGCCAGCAGCCCGCTAGAGGGAGGGGGAGAGCAGTTCTTC. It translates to CASSPLEGGGEQFF.

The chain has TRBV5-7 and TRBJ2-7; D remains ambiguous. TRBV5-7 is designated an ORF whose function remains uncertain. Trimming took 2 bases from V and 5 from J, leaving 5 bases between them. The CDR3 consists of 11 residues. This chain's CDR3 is CASSFNNEQYF. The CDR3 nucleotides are TGTGCCAGCAGCTTTAACAACGAGCAGTACTTC.

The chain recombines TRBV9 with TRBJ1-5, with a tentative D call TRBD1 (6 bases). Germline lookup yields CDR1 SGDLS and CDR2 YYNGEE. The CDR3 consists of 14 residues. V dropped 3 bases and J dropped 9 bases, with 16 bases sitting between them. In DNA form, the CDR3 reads TGTGCCAGCAGCGGCCGGGACACCGCGGCGCCCCAGCATTTT. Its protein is CASSGRDTAAPQHF. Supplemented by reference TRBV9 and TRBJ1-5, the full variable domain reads DSGVTQTPKHLITATGQRVTLRCSPRSGDLSVYWYQQSLDQGLQFLIQYYNGEERAKGNILERFSAQQFPDLHSELNLSSLELGDSALYFCASSGRDTAAPQHFGDGTRLSIL.